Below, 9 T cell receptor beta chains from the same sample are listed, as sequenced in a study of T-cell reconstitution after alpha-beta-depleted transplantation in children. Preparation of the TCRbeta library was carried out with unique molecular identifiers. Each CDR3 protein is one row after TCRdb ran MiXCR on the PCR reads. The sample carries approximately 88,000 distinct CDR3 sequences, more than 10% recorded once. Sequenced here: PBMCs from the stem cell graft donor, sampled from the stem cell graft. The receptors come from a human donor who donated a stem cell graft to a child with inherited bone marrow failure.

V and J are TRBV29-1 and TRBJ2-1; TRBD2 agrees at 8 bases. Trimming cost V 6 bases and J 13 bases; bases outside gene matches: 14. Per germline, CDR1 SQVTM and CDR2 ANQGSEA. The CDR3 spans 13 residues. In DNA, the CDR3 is TGCAGCGTCGACTCGGTTTACGGGAGGGGCCAGTTCTTC. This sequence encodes CSVDSVYGRGQFF.

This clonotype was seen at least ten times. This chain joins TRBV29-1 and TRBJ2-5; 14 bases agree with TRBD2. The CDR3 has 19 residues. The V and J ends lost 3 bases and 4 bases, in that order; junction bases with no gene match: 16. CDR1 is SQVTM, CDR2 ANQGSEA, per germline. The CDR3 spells CSVEGTSGSGGSSAETQYF. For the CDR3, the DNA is TGCAGCGTTGAGGGGACTAGCGGGAGTGGAGGATCAAGCGCAGAGACCCAGTACTTC.

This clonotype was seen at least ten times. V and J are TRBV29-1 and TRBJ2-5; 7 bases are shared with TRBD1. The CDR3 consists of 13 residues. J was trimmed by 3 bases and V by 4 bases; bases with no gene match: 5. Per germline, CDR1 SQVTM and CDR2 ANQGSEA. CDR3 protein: CSVAKGTEETQYF. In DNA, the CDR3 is TGCAGCGTTGCCAAGGGGACAGAAGAGACCCAGTACTTC.

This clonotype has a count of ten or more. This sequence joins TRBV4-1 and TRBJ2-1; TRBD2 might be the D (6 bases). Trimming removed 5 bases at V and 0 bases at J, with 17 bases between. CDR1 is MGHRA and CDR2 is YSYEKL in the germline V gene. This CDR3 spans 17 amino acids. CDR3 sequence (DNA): TGCGCCAGCAGCTCCGCTGGCGGGGTGAGCTCCTACAATGAGCAGTTCTTC. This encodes CASSSAGGVSSYNEQFF.

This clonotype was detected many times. The CDR3 spells CASSPTDHSLGQPRETQYF. CDR3 nucleotides: TGTGCCAGCAGCCCAACGGACCACAGCCTGGGACAGCCTAGGGAGACCCAGTACTTC. The gene calls are TRBV3-1 and TRBJ2-5; 7 bases map to TRBD1. From germline, CDR1 is LGHDT and CDR2 YNNKEL (reference sequence). The J segment lost 5 bases and the V segment lost 4 bases, leaving 22 bases of the junction unmatched. The length of the CDR3 is 19 residues.

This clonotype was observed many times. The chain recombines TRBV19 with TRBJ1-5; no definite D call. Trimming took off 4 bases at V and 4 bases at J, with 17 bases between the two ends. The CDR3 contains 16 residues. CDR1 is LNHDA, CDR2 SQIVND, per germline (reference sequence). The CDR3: CASSRSGVPANQPQHF. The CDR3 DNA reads TGTGCCAGTAGTAGGAGTGGGGTTCCAGCTAATCAGCCCCAGCATTTT.

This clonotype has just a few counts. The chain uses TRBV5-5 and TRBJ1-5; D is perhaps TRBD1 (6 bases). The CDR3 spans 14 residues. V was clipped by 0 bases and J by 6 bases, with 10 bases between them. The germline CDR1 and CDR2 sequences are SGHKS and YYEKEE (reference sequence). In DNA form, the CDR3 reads TGTGCCAGCAGCTTGGTGGCAGGGGCTCAGCCCCAGCATTTT. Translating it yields CASSLVAGAQPQHF.

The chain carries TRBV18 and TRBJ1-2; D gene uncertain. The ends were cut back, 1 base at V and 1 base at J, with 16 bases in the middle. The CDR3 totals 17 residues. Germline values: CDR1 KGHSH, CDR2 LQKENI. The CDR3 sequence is CASSPQGGDLSNYGYTF. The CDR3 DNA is TGTGCCAGCTCACCACAGGGAGGAGACTTAAGTAACTATGGCTACACCTTC.

The CDR3 loop is CASSLLGVGEQFF. The CDR3, as DNA: TGTGCCAGCAGCTTATTAGGTGTGGGGGAGCAGTTCTTC. The V call is TRBV7-7, the J call TRBJ2-1; no reliable D call. The CDR3 has 13 amino acids. Trimming removed 2 bases from V and 10 bases from J, with 12 bases in between. The germline gives CDR1 SSHAT, CDR2 FNYEAQ (reference sequence).